The 19 T cell receptor beta chains reported below all come from one sample, sequenced in a study of blood T cell repertoires in COVID-19. The assay was immunoSEQ multiplex PCR, and TCRdb's table has in-frame clones only and misses some. The sample records about 320,000 clones, 90% being singletons. Material for sequencing was PBMCs or T cells enriched from blood (not recorded which). The receptors were gathered from a woman in her twenties or thirties who had been exposed to COVID-19.

This chain uses TRBV7-9 with TRBJ1-1, with D unresolved. With 0 bases removed from V and 4 bases from J, the gap between germline ends came to 9 bases. The CDR3 runs to 14 residues. The V gene's germline CDR1 is SEHNR and CDR2 FQNEAQ (reference sequence). CDR3 amino acids: CASSLARVSTEAFF. The DNA for the CDR3 is TGTGCCAGCAGCTTAGCGAGGGTTAGCACTGAAGCTTTCTTT.

The J gene is TRBJ1-6, the V gene TRBV28; D remains ambiguous. The length of the CDR3 is 14 residues. CDR1 and CDR2 (germline): MDHEN, SYDVKM. V lost 1 base and J 9 bases, leaving 10 bases between the germline ends. CDR3 sequence (DNA): TGTGCCAGCAGTTTATACGGGAACGGTTCACCCCTCCACTTT. Encoded protein: CASSLYGNGSPLHF.

V is TRBV12-3 or TRBV12-4 and J is TRBJ1-2; unclear D gene. V lost 6 bases, J lost 1 base, and 6 bases lay in between. The CDR3 is 12 amino acids. Here the CDR3 reads CASSFVNYGYTF. CDR3 DNA sequence: TGTGCCAGCAGCTTTGTTAACTATGGCTACACCTTC.

This clone was recorded only once. The chain links TRBV7-7 to TRBJ2-1; perhaps TRBD2 as D (6 bases). The CDR3 contains 13 residues. CDR1 and CDR2 (germline): SSHAT, FNYEAQ (reference sequence). V lost 5 bases and J lost 8, with 13 bases in between. In DNA, the CDR3 is TGTGCCAGCAGCCAGGACGGGGGTGATGAGCAGTTCTTC. Residues: CASSQDGGDEQFF.

The J gene is TRBJ1-6, the V gene TRBV3-1 (or the pseudogene TRBV3-2); no clear D. Germline CDR1 and CDR2: LGHDT and YNNKEL (reference sequence). The CDR3 spans 15 residues. Trimming left V 1 base short and J 4 bases short, with 8 bases between. The CDR3, as DNA: TGTGCCAGCAGCCAAGTCGTCTTATATAATTCACCCCTCCACTTT. Amino acid sequence: CASSQVVLYNSPLHF.

The V call is TRBV6-4, the J call TRBJ1-2, with D perhaps TRBD1 (6 bases). Germline loops: CDR1 MRHNA, CDR2 SNTAGT. The CDR3 is 16 amino acids. Trimming took 0 bases from V and 2 from J, leaving 13 bases between them. This chain's CDR3 is CASSDSNRGLNYGYTF. The CDR3 DNA reads TGTGCCAGCAGTGACTCCAATAGGGGGTTGAACTATGGCTACACCTTC.

The chain employs TRBV6-5 and TRBJ1-1, with D uncertain. Germline lookup yields CDR1 MNHEY and CDR2 SVGAGI. The CDR3 is 13 amino acids. V gave up 0 bases and J gave up 7 bases, with 9 bases separating them. This chain's CDR3 is CASSYSAGIEAFF. For the CDR3, the DNA is TGTGCCAGCAGTTACTCAGCGGGAATTGAAGCTTTCTTT.

This clone was counted a few times. The chain recombines TRBV19 with TRBJ1-2; D possibly corresponds to TRBD1 (5 bases). This CDR3 spans 17 amino acids. Germline lookup yields CDR1 LNHDA and CDR2 SQIVND (reference sequence). V lost 7 bases and J lost 7, with 28 bases in between. The CDR3 DNA reads as TGTGCCAGTACCTCAACCCCTCCAACAGGCGATTGGGGTGGCTACACCTTC. The encoded protein is CASTSTPPTGDWGGYTF.

In its sample, this clone was seen once. V is TRBV5-1 and J is TRBJ2-7; 10 bases agree with TRBD1. The CDR3 covers 15 residues. Looked up from germline, CDR1 is SGHRS and CDR2 is YFSETQ. J was trimmed by 3 bases and V by 4 bases; bases with no gene match: 7. The CDR3 coding sequence is TGCGCCAGCAGCGCACCGGGACAGGGGTTCTACGAGCAGTACTTC. Encoded protein: CASSAPGQGFYEQYF.

The chain combines TRBV6-6 with TRBJ2-7; TRBD1 matches at 7 bases. The CDR3 extends over 15 amino acids. In germline, CDR1 is MNHNY, CDR2 SVGAGI (reference sequence). J gave up 1 base and V 7 bases, and 10 bases lay outside the gene matches. CDR3 coding DNA: TGTGCCAGCACCAACCGGGACAGTTCATCCTACGAGCAGTACTTC. Residues: CASTNRDSSSYEQYF.

This chain uses TRBV2 with TRBJ1-4; 10 nucleotides match TRBD1. The CDR3 runs to 16 residues. CDR1 SNHLY and CDR2 FYNNEI come from the germline V gene. J lost 4 bases, V lost 7 bases, and 9 bases had no gene match. CDR3 sequence reads: CASTTDRGYFNEKLFF. The CDR3 DNA sequence: TGTGCCAGCACTACGGACAGGGGGTACTTTAATGAAAAACTGTTTTTT.

The chain links TRBV12-2 to TRBJ1-2; TRBD1, the table's D call, lacks a check against the DNA. TRBV12-2 is tagged as a pseudogene. The CDR3 has 13 residues. CDR3 in DNA: TGTGCAAGTCGCTTTACAGGGAACTATGGCTACACCTTC. It translates to CASRFTGNYGYTF.

The rearrangement links TRBV29-1 to TRBJ1-2, with TRBD1 matching over 8 bases. Germline lookup yields CDR1 SQVTM and CDR2 ANQGSEA. The CDR3 has 13 residues. Trimming removed 6 bases from V and 3 bases from J; junction bases left unmatched: 6. The CDR3 sequence is CSVGQGRDYGYTF. DNA of the CDR3: TGCAGCGTCGGACAGGGACGTGACTATGGCTACACCTTC.

CDR3 loop: CASRPYIGATGVNYGYTF. Here the CDR3 DNA reads TGCGCCAGCAGGCCGTACATCGGAGCCACCGGGGTAAACTATGGCTACACCTTC. This rearrangement joins TRBV23-1 to TRBJ1-2; the D is unclear. TRBV23-1 is flagged as an ORF with uncertain function. The CDR3 is 18 residues long. Trimming removed 6 bases at V and 2 bases at J, with 25 bases between.

The chain has TRBV19 and TRBJ1-1; tentatively, D is TRBD1 (6 bases). Germline V gene data show CDR1 as LNHDA and CDR2 as SQIVND (reference sequence). The ends were cut back, 9 bases at V and 0 bases at J, with 20 bases in the middle. The CDR3 is 16 amino acids. CDR3 coding DNA: TGTGCCAGCAAATACAGGGTAACCACGATGAACACTGAAGCTTTCTTT. Translation gives CASKYRVTTMNTEAFF.

The chain is built from TRBV19 and TRBJ1-6; 7 positions agree with TRBD1. This CDR3 has 13 residues. J lost 8 bases, V lost 7 bases, and 5 bases had no gene match. Germline loops: CDR1 LNHDA, CDR2 SQIVND (reference sequence). The CDR3 loop is CASTATGHSPLHF. The CDR3 DNA follows: TGTGCCAGTACCGCGACAGGGCATTCACCCCTCCACTTT. Full variable domain (remainder filled in from reference TRBV19 and TRBJ1-6): DGGITQSPKYLFRKEGQNVTLSCEQNLNHDAMYWYRQDPGQGLRLIYYSQIVNDFQKGDIAEGYSVSREKKESFPLTVTSAQKNPTAFYLCASTATGHSPLHFGNGTRLTVT.

A word on this clone: An end of the junction differs from the germline gene, which may be a read error. The chain uses TRBV7-9 and TRBJ2-5, with 9 bases matching TRBD1. Germline V gene sequence: CDR1 SEHNR, CDR2 FQNEAQ (reference sequence). This CDR3 has 12 amino acids. CDR3 residues: CASSYTGGFLDF. Here the CDR3 DNA reads TGTGCCAGCAGCTATACAGGGGGCTTCCTAGACTTC.

This clone showed up just once. This chain joins TRBV2 and TRBJ1-2; 7 nucleotides line up with TRBD1. The CDR3 has 16 residues. Looked up from germline, CDR1 is SNHLY and CDR2 is FYNNEI. V was pared by 4 bases and J by 1 base, with 9 bases of the junction left unmatched. In DNA form, the CDR3 reads TGTGCCAGCAGTGCGCCGACAGGGTATCTTAACTATGGCTACACCTTC. It is translated as CASSAPTGYLNYGYTF.

Only a few counts were recorded for this clone. V usage is TRBV6-4 and J usage is TRBJ1-5, with a tentative D call TRBD1 (6 bases). The V end lost 8 bases, the J end lost 3 bases, and 11 bases lay between the germline ends. Germline lookup yields CDR1 MRHNA and CDR2 SNTAGT. The CDR3 is 13 amino acids. Here the CDR3 DNA reads TGTGCCAGCGGTGCAGGGGACAATCAGCCCCAGCATTTT. Its protein product is CASGAGDNQPQHF.